This TCR beta chain was sequenced for a study of T-cell reconstitution after alpha-beta-depleted transplantation in children. This sample's TCRbeta library carried unique molecular identifier barcodes. TCRdb re-analysed the PCR reads in MiXCR, keeping a single row per CDR3 protein. The table shows some 550,000 distinct CDR3 sequences, with around 19% occurring only once. Germline CDR1 reads SQVTM; CDR2 reads ANQGSEA. The CDR3 runs 12 residues. V shed 3 bases and J shed 6 bases, with 11 bases lying between them. The V and J genes are TRBV29-1 and TRBJ1-1; D might be TRBD1 (5 bases). The sample in question was PBMCs from the stem cell graft donor, obtained from the stem cell graft. The receptor's source is a human donor who donated a stem cell graft to a child with acute lymphoblastic leukemia. The CDR3 here is CSVEGEGAEAFF. CDR3 in DNA: TGCAGCGTTGAGGGGGAGGGAGCTGAAGCTTTCTTT.